Given below is one TCR beta chain in context. RNA, once extracted, was reverse transcribed into cDNA for use as the sequencing template. Some clones are missing from TCRdb's copy, which holds only in-frame ones; the method was immunoSEQ multiplex PCR. The profile shows under 200,000 clones, around three fifths of them singletons. The sample belongs to a study of CD8+ T cells in alopecia areata. Indicated treatment: oral pan-JAK inhibitor, 5-10 mg twice daily. Both peripheral blood and punch biopsies of lesional scalp skin were obtained from patients who had alopecia areata. Germline assignment: CDR1 GTSNPN and CDR2 SVGIG (reference sequence). V was shortened by 4 bases and J by 1 base, with 11 bases between the two germline ends. The CDR3 totals 14 residues.

J is TRBJ2-4 and V is TRBV30; possible D gene TRBD2, 5 bases. The sample here was CD4+ T cells sorted from blood, taken at week 24, from a patient treated with tofacitinib. The sequence derives from a human donor with alopecia areata. The CDR3: CAWTYGEAKNIQYF. CDR3 bases: TGTGCCTGGACCTACGGGGAGGCCAAAAACATTCAGTACTTC.